This T cell receptor (beta chain) is from a study of blood T cell repertoires in COVID-19. Study details: Spain, Italy and the United States supplied samples that represented acute and convalescent COVID-19. T cells, B-cell-depleted T cells, or PBMCs provided the cDNA or gDNA that served as material.

Original methodology: Amplification with reference gene primers provided the estimates of nucleated cell counts. TCRdb's table, derived via immunoSEQ multiplex PCR, lists solely in-frame clones and lacks some. That table furnishes V, J and clone size, whereas the DNA furnished D and trimming. The sample consists of 55,000 to 75,000 clones, about 80% of them appearing once. V lost 5 bases, J lost 11 bases, and 7 bases stayed unmatched. The CDR3 covers 14 residues. Germline CDR1 reads MDHEN; CDR2 reads SYDVKM. V usage is TRBV28 and J usage is TRBJ1-6; 9 bases agree with TRBD1. This receptor was obtained from a man older than 75 with active or convalescent COVID-19. Material for sequencing was peripheral blood. CDR3 amino acids: CASSLPGQGTPLHF. The CDR3 DNA reads as TGTGCCAGCAGTCTCCCGGGACAGGGAACACCCCTCCACTTT.